Described below is a single TCR beta chain sequence and its context. V dropped 5 bases and J dropped 4; count of bases not matched to a gene: 7. The germline gives CDR1 SGHRS, CDR2 YFSETQ. CDR3 length: 15 amino acids. This specimen belongs to a study of T cells after yellow fever vaccination. TCRdb called the 5' RACE reads again in MiXCR, with one record for every CDR3 protein. Of hundreds of thousands of distinct CDR3 sequences listed, roughly 17% are singletons. This chain connects TRBV5-1 to TRBJ1-3, with 9 bases aligning to TRBD1. The specimen comprised PBMCs, sampled about 5 days after the first yellow fever vaccination. The sequence derives from a young man who received the YFV17D yellow fever vaccine. The CDR3 sequence: CASSSTGGGGNTIYF. CDR3 DNA: TGCGCCAGCAGTTCCACAGGGGGCGGCGGAAACACCATATATTTT.